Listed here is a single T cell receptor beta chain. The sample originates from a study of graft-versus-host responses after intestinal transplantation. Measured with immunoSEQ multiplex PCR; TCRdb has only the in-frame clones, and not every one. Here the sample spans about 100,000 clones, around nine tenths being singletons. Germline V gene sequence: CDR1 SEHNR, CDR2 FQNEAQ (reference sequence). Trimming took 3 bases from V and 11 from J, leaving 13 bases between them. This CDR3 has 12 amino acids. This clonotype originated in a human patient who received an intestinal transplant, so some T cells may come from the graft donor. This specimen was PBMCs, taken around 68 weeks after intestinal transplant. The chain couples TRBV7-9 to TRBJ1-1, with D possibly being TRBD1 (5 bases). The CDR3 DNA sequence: TGTGCCAGCAGCTTGCCCGGGACCGAGGCTTTCTTT. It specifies CASSLPGTEAFF. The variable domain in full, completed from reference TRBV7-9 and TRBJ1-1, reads DTGVSQNPRHKITKRGQNVTFRCDPISEHNRLYWYRQTLGQGPEFLTYFQNEAQLEKSRLLSDRFSAERPKGSFSTLEIQRTEQGDSAMYLCASSLPGTEAFFGQGTRLTVV.